This T cell receptor beta chain was recovered during a study of vaccination and CD4 T cells after COVID-19. Study summary: The authors used overlapping spike peptides from SARS-CoV-2, HCoV-NL63, HCoV-OC43 and HCoV-229E to stimulate cells.

On this clonotype: What it recognizes is unknown.

Sequencing of cultured CD4+ T cell DNA used the Oncomine TCR Beta short-read assay. TCRdb reprocessed the PCR reads via MiXCR and lists one record per CDR3 protein. The sample yields fewer than 25,000 distinct CDR3 sequences, about 59% seen once. Treatment reported: roughly 11-day PBMC culture with coronavirus spike peptide pools or control peptides (ViraFEST assay). V was clipped by 4 bases and J by 0 bases, with 6 bases between them. Germline V gene sequence: CDR1 SGHNT, CDR2 YYREEE (reference sequence). This CDR3 contains 13 residues. The chain is built from TRBV5-4 and TRBJ2-3, with no clear D. Sequencing was performed on CD4+ T cells from blood, cultured in vitro. The sequence came from a human donor who had recovered from COVID-19. The DNA of the CDR3 is TGTGCCAGCAGCGCAGGAAGCACAGATACGCAGTATTTT. Translated, it gives CASSAGSTDTQYF.